This TCR beta chain stems from a study of blood T cell repertoires in COVID-19. Study background: Researchers got acute and convalescent COVID-19 samples from the United States, Italy and Spain. Sources were T cells, B-cell-depleted T cells, or PBMCs; the material itself was cDNA or gDNA.

Germline V gives CDR1 DFQATT, CDR2 SNEGSKA (reference sequence). The CDR3 sequence is 11 residues long. The germline V and J ends were trimmed by 7 bases and 9 bases, with 15 bases remaining between them. TCRdb's copy holds only in-frame clones and misses some; the assay was immunoSEQ multiplex PCR. The data contain some 98,000 clones, 75% to 85% of them singletons. The chain uses TRBV20-1 and TRBJ1-1, with no clear D. The sample consisted of peripheral blood. The receptor was isolated from a man aged 60 to 69 with acute or convalescent COVID-19. The CDR3 loop is CSVPAGLKAFF. DNA for the CDR3: TGCAGTGTTCCTGCCGGACTAAAAGCTTTCTTT.